The 18 T cell receptor beta chains below come from one sample, sequenced in a study of Ad26.COV2.S vaccination and SARS-CoV-2 variants. Treatment: around 19 received Ad26.COV2.S at low or high dose, single or two shots; about 5 received placebo; per-sample allocation not given. Collection of samples fell on day 63 after the first vaccine or placebo injection. Using immunoSEQ multiplex PCR, the repertoire was profiled, and TCRdb retains in-frame clones only, with some absent. The data contain some 480,000 clones, around nine tenths of them seen just once; the ten biggest clones take up around 13%. The input for sequencing was peripheral blood, taken in a trial of Ad26.COV2.S vaccine versus placebo. The receptors were sampled from a person between 18 and 59 years old who received the Ad26.COV2.S COVID-19 vaccine or a placebo.

J is TRBJ2-7 and V is TRBV5-5; 9 nucleotides align to TRBD1. Germline CDR1 SGHKS, CDR2 YYEKEE (reference sequence). V dropped 4 bases and J dropped 2; count of bases not matched to a gene: 7. This CDR3 is 15 amino acids long. The CDR3 protein is CASSRMGQGAYEQYF. For the CDR3, the DNA is TGTGCCAGCAGCCGGATGGGACAGGGCGCCTACGAGCAGTACTTC.

This clone showed up just once. This chain connects TRBV28 to TRBJ1-1; D gene uncertain. CDR3 size: 10 residues. Per germline, CDR1 MDHEN and CDR2 SYDVKM. The V end was cut by 7 bases, the J end by 6 bases, with 6 bases between. The DNA for the CDR3 is TGTGCCAGCACCCGCTCTGAAGCTTTCTTT. Amino acid sequence: CASTRSEAFF.

The genes are TRBV28 and TRBJ2-5; TRBD2 matches 11 bases. The V and J ends lost 5 bases and 5 bases, in that order; junction bases with no gene match: 13. Germline V gene data show CDR1 as MDHEN and CDR2 as SYDVKM. The CDR3 loop spans 17 amino acids. The chain's CDR3 is CASSHSGTSGRGETQYF. CDR3 DNA: TGTGCCAGCAGTCATAGCGGGACTAGCGGAAGGGGGGAGACCCAGTACTTC.

This chain connects TRBV15 to TRBJ1-2, with 8 bases identical to TRBD1. Unmatched junction bases numbered 10, after V lost 1 base and J lost 0 bases. CDR3 length: 18 residues. Germline assignment: CDR1 LNHNV and CDR2 YYDKDF (reference sequence). For the CDR3, the DNA is TGTGCCACCAGCAGAGGAGGGACAGGCGGAAGAGCTAACTATGGCTACACCTTC. Protein product: CATSRGGTGGRANYGYTF.

The DNA of the CDR3 is TGTGCCAGCAGCTCAGGGACGGGCGAGAACACTGAAGCTTTCTTT. Amino acids: CASSSGTGENTEAFF. The gene calls are TRBV7-9 and TRBJ1-1; a possible D gene is TRBD1 (5 bases). Trimming stripped 4 bases from V and 1 base from J, with 13 bases between. CDR3 length: 15 amino acids. Germline V lookup: CDR1 SEHNR, CDR2 FQNEAQ (reference sequence).

The chain has TRBV7-2 and TRBJ1-6; tentative D call: TRBD1 (5 bases). This CDR3 comprises 16 residues. Trimming left V 2 bases short and J 9 bases short, with 17 bases between. Germline lookup yields CDR1 SGHTA and CDR2 FQGNSA. CDR3 sequence reads: CASSLSGRGTGSPLHF. As DNA, the CDR3 is TGTGCCAGCAGCTTATCCGGAAGGGGAACGGGTTCACCCCTCCACTTT.

The rearrangement uses TRBV9 and TRBJ1-1, with D maybe TRBD1 (5 bases). There are 13 residues in the CDR3. Germline V gene sequence: CDR1 SGDLS, CDR2 YYNGEE. Trimming removed 4 bases at V and 4 bases at J, with 11 bases between. In DNA, the CDR3 is TGTGCCAGCAGCCGTAGTGGGGGCACTGAAGCTTTCTTT. Its translation is CASSRSGGTEAFF.

CDR3 in DNA: TGTGCCAGCAGTTTAGTTAGCGGGGAGCTGTTTTTT. This codes for CASSLVSGELFF. The chain uses TRBV27 and TRBJ2-2; D remains unclear. This CDR3 is built from 12 residues. Germline V gives CDR1 MNHEY, CDR2 SMNVEV (reference sequence). V gave up 2 bases and J gave up 7 bases, with 5 bases separating them.

V usage is TRBV5-4 and J usage is TRBJ1-2, with D unresolved. V lost 4 bases and J 4 bases, leaving 14 bases between the germline ends. Germline CDR1 and CDR2: SGHNT and YYREEE (reference sequence). The CDR3 has 14 residues. The CDR3: CASSPLVGSYGYTF. CDR3 sequence (DNA): TGTGCCAGCAGCCCTCTTGTGGGTTCCTATGGCTACACCTTC.

As concerns this clone: The same CDR3 also results from other DNA sequences found in this sample. This chain joins TRBV29-1 and TRBJ2-2; 12 nucleotides agree with TRBD2. The CDR3 sequence is 13 residues long. With V trimmed by 7 bases and J by 5 bases, 2 bases remained unmatched. CDR1 is SQVTM, CDR2 ANQGSEA, per germline. CDR3: CSAGTSGTGELFF. The CDR3, as DNA: TGCAGCGCTGGGACTAGCGGGACCGGGGAGCTGTTTTTT.

The rearrangement uses TRBV28 and TRBJ2-7, with D perhaps matching TRBD1 (5 bases). Germline V gene sequence: CDR1 MDHEN, CDR2 SYDVKM. Trimming took 7 bases from V and 3 from J, leaving 10 bases between them. CDR3 size: 12 residues. The CDR3 loop is CASNRDSYEQYF. CDR3 DNA: TGTGCCAGCAACCGCGACAGCTACGAGCAGTACTTC.

The chain employs TRBV2 and TRBJ1-3, with D tentatively TRBD1 (6 bases). In germline, CDR1 is SNHLY, CDR2 FYNNEI. The CDR3 loop spans 16 amino acids. V was pared by 7 bases and J by 1 base, with 17 bases between. Here the CDR3 reads CASTPYGGRSGNTIYF. In DNA, the CDR3 is TGTGCCAGCACCCCTTATGGGGGGCGGTCTGGAAACACCATATATTTT.

The chain joins TRBV5-1 to TRBJ2-3; no clear D. This CDR3 is 14 amino acids long. CDR1 SGHRS and CDR2 YFSETQ come from the germline V gene. The V and J ends lost 1 base and 0 bases respectively, with 6 bases between them. The CDR3 is CASSLTESTDTQYF. CDR3 in DNA: TGCGCCAGCAGCTTGACGGAGAGCACAGATACGCAGTATTTT. Together with reference TRBV5-1 and TRBJ2-3, the CDR3 gives the full variable domain: KAGVTQTPRYLIKTRGQQVTLSCSPISGHRSVSWYQQTPGQGLQFLFEYFSETQRNKGNFPGRFSGRQFSNSRSEMNVSTLELGDSALYLCASSLTESTDTQYFGPGTRLTVL.

This clone appeared a few times. The chain uses TRBV28 and TRBJ2-7; D unresolved. V lost 5 bases and J 3 bases, leaving 14 bases between the germline ends. The germline CDR1 and CDR2 sequences are MDHEN and SYDVKM. CDR3 length: 14 amino acids. CDR3 region: CASSGFPKDYEQYF. The CDR3 DNA reads TGTGCCAGCAGTGGCTTCCCCAAAGACTACGAGCAGTACTTC.

The chain carries TRBV9 and TRBJ2-2; 12 bases match TRBD2. The J segment lost 4 bases and the V segment lost 3 bases, leaving 7 bases of the junction unmatched. Germline CDR1 reads SGDLS; CDR2 reads YYNGEE. The CDR3 contains 17 residues. In DNA, the CDR3 is TGTGCCAGCAGCGGACTAGCGGGAGTAGGCCCCACCGGGGAGCTGTTTTTT. Translating gives CASSGLAGVGPTGELFF. Full variable domain (missing parts from reference TRBV9 and TRBJ2-2): DSGVTQTPKHLITATGQRVTLRCSPRSGDLSVYWYQQSLDQGLQFLIQYYNGEERAKGNILERFSAQQFPDLHSELNLSSLELGDSALYFCASSGLAGVGPTGELFFGEGSRLTVL.

V is TRBV11-2 and J is TRBJ1-3; D gene ambiguous. The germline V and J ends were trimmed by 4 bases and 7 bases, with 5 bases remaining between them. Germline V gene data show CDR1 as SGHAT and CDR2 as FQNNGV. The CDR3 covers 11 residues. CDR3 DNA: TGTGCCAGCAGCTCCGCGAACACCATATATTTT. Translated: CASSSANTIYF.

The V gene is TRBV5-6, the J gene TRBJ2-3; weak D call: TRBD1 (6 bases). CDR1 SGHDT and CDR2 YYEEEE come from the germline V gene. The CDR3 contains 15 residues. Between the trimmed V and J ends, which lost 4 bases and 0 bases, there was a span of 12 bases. CDR3 amino acids: CASSLGAFSTDTQYF. Here the CDR3 DNA reads TGTGCCAGCAGCCTGGGGGCGTTTAGCACAGATACGCAGTATTTT.

The chain employs TRBV11-2 and TRBJ2-1; D not certain. Per the germline V gene, CDR1 is SGHAT and CDR2 is FQNNGV. The ends were cut back, 5 bases at V and 4 bases at J, with 18 bases in the middle. The CDR3 spans 16 residues. The CDR3 loop is CASSPGVVRPYNEQFF. The DNA for the CDR3 is TGTGCCAGCAGCCCTGGGGTTGTGCGACCTTACAATGAGCAGTTCTTC.